This entry lists 9 T cell receptor beta chains sequenced from one sample in a study of T cell repertoires in cytomegalovirus infection. Their antigens are not known. TCRdb analysed the reads with MiXCR anew, one entry per CDR3 protein. This sample has around 71,000 distinct CDR3 sequences; 35% to 45% occur once, and the top ten carry approximately 93%. The sample in question was CD8+ T cells from cultured PBMCs, obtained from culture after CMV antigen stimulation. The receptor set was obtained from a human donor in good health (CMV status not recorded). Some clones in this sample may be carry-over from other donors' samples.

This rearrangement joins TRBV4-1 to TRBJ1-1; D remains ambiguous. The CDR3 has 12 residues. V was trimmed by 8 bases and J by 1 base, leaving 8 bases between them. Per germline, CDR1 MGHRA and CDR2 YSYEKL. The CDR3 DNA reads as TGCGCCAGCTCTGGAGGGAACACTGAAGCTTTCTTT. It codes for CASSGGNTEAFF.

V gene TRBV4-1 combines with J gene TRBJ2-7; D unresolved. The length of the CDR3 is 14 residues. Between the trimmed V and J ends, which lost 0 bases and 9 bases, there was a span of 15 bases. Per the germline V gene, CDR1 is MGHRA and CDR2 is YSYEKL. The CDR3 bases are TGCGCCAGCAGCCAAGAAGGGTCAGGTGGCCGGCAGTACTTC. It codes for CASSQEGSGGRQYF.

This clonotype was detected a few times. The genes are TRBV4-1 and TRBJ1-4; D ambiguous. This CDR3 is built from 12 residues. In germline, CDR1 is MGHRA, CDR2 YSYEKL. V lost 0 bases and J 7 bases, leaving 3 bases between the germline ends. CDR3 bases: TGCGCCAGCAGCCAAGATACTGAAAAACTGTTTTTT. This codes for CASSQDTEKLFF.

The rearrangement links TRBV4-3 to TRBJ2-7; D is unclear. V was shortened by 0 bases and J by 6 bases, with 12 bases between the two germline ends. CDR1 and CDR2 (germline): LGHNA, YSLEER. This CDR3 comprises 14 residues. In DNA form, the CDR3 reads TGCGCCAGCAGCCAAGAATCACAAGAGTTCGAGCAGTACTTC. This translates into CASSQESQEFEQYF.

This clonotype was picked up many times. The chain combines TRBV4-1 with TRBJ1-2, with a weak D call TRBD1 (6 bases). The germline gives CDR1 MGHRA, CDR2 YSYEKL. Trimming took 4 bases from V and 6 from J, leaving 18 bases between them. The length of the CDR3 is 15 residues. Here the CDR3 DNA reads TGCGCCAGCAGCCCGAGTCAGGGGCCGTTTAATGGCTACACCTTC. It specifies CASSPSQGPFNGYTF.

This chain joins TRBV11-1 and TRBJ2-1; D may correspond to TRBD1 or TRBD2 (5 bases each). This CDR3 has 15 amino acids. The germline V gene encodes CDR1 SGHAT and CDR2 FQDESV (reference sequence). Trimming stripped 1 base from V and 5 bases from J, with 12 bases between. CDR3 amino acids: CASSLVGTLDNEQFF. CDR3 DNA: TGTGCCAGCAGCTTAGTAGGGACCTTAGACAATGAGCAGTTCTTC.

The chain's CDR3 is CASRPAGISYEQYF. Written as DNA, the CDR3 is TGTGCCAGCAGACCCGCCGGGATCTCCTACGAGCAGTACTTC. The rearrangement uses TRBV28 and TRBJ2-7; a weak D match, TRBD2 (5 bases). The CDR3 extends over 14 amino acids. Trimming cost V 6 bases and J 0 bases, with 12 bases left between them. CDR1 and CDR2 (germline): MDHEN, SYDVKM. Combining the CDR3 with reference TRBV28 and TRBJ2-7 gives the whole variable domain DVKVTQSSRYLVKRTGEKVFLECVQDMDHENMFWYRQDPGLGLRLIYFSYDVKMKEKGDIPEGYSVSREKKERFSLILESASTNQTSMYLCASRPAGISYEQYFGPGTRLTVT.

The chain links TRBV5-6 to TRBJ2-3; tentatively, D is TRBD1 or TRBD2 (5 bases each). This CDR3 comprises 14 residues. V lost 4 bases and J 2 bases, leaving 11 bases between the germline ends. The germline gives CDR1 SGHDT, CDR2 YYEEEE. In nucleotides, the CDR3 is TGTGCCAGCAGCACGGTGGGGGTCACAGATACGCAGTATTTT. It translates to CASSTVGVTDTQYF.

The chain is built from TRBV20-1 and TRBJ2-2; TRBD2 matches 10 bases. There are 17 residues in the CDR3. In germline, CDR1 is DFQATT, CDR2 SNEGSKA (reference sequence). J was trimmed by 3 bases and V by 0 bases; bases with no gene match: 7. The CDR3 is CSARDDWLAGDTGELFF. The CDR3 DNA is TGCAGTGCTAGAGATGATTGGCTAGCGGGGGACACCGGGGAGCTGTTTTTT.